A single sample gave rise to the 28 T cell receptor beta chains below, sequenced in a study of OX40 agonist ivuxolimab in advanced cancers. The repertoire was sequenced with immunoSEQ multiplex PCR; TCRdb's copy has only in-frame clones and lacks some. Found here are 70,000 to 85,000 clones, 94% of them singletons; the top ten hold approximately 11%. The material sequenced was CD4+ or CD8+ T cells sorted from blood, taken in a trial of the OX40 agonist ivuxolimab. These receptors came from an adult with an advanced solid tumor such as melanoma, head and neck, liver or kidney cancer.

This clone came up once. The chain has TRBV13 and TRBJ2-7, with D unclear. V lost 4 bases, J lost 2 bases, and 6 bases lay in between. The V gene's germline CDR1 is PRHDT and CDR2 FYEKMQ (reference sequence). This CDR3 has 12 residues. CDR3 bases: TGTGCCAGCAGCTCCAAGGCCTACGAGCAGTACTTC. Translation gives CASSSKAYEQYF. Using reference TRBV13 and TRBJ2-7 for the parts outside the CDR3, the full variable domain is AAGVIQSPRHLIKEKRETATLKCYPIPRHDTVYWYQQGPGQDPQFLISFYEKMQSDKGSIPDRFSAQQFSDYHSELNMSSLELGDSALYFCASSSKAYEQYFGPGTRLTVT.

The chain carries TRBV4-1 and TRBJ2-7; 10 bases are shared with TRBD2. The V segment lost 4 bases and the J segment 3 bases; nucleotides outside the gene matches: 6. The CDR3 length is 15 residues. Germline assignment: CDR1 MGHRA and CDR2 YSYEKL. The CDR3 reads CASSRGLADNYEQYF. The CDR3 region has the DNA TGCGCCAGCAGCCGCGGACTAGCGGACAACTACGAGCAGTACTTC.

This clone was observed a single time. The chain carries TRBV28 and TRBJ2-4; a weak D match, TRBD1 (6 bases). V shed 6 bases and J shed 6 bases, with 9 bases lying between them. This CDR3 has 12 residues. The germline CDR1 and CDR2 sequences are MDHEN and SYDVKM. The CDR3 reads CASSLDRNIQYF. CDR3 nucleotides: TGTGCCAGCAGCCTGGACAGAAACATTCAGTACTTC.

The CDR3 region is CASSLGLAGEEQYF. For the CDR3, the DNA is TGTGCCAGCAGCTTAGGACTAGCGGGTGAAGAGCAGTACTTC. V gene TRBV7-9 combines with J gene TRBJ2-5; 10 bases are a match to TRBD2. The germline CDR1 and CDR2 sequences are SEHNR and FQNEAQ (reference sequence). The CDR3 has 14 residues. V was pared by 1 base and J by 11 bases, with 7 bases of the junction left unmatched.

The chain uses TRBV27 and TRBJ2-3; TRBD2 matches at 12 bases. The germline gives CDR1 MNHEY, CDR2 SMNVEV (reference sequence). The CDR3 runs 14 residues. Trimming removed 10 bases from V and 2 bases from J; junction bases left unmatched: 4. CDR3 DNA: TGTGCCATCCGGACTAGCGGGAACACAGATACGCAGTATTTT. Its translation: CAIRTSGNTDTQYF.

The genes are TRBV19 and TRBJ1-1; D is ambiguous. V gave up 1 base and J gave up 6 bases, with 12 bases separating them. The CDR3 has 14 residues. From germline, CDR1 is LNHDA and CDR2 SQIVND (reference sequence). CDR3 nucleotides: TGTGCCAGTAGTATAGGGACCCGGACCCCTGAAGCTTTCTTT. It encodes CASSIGTRTPEAFF. Supplemented by reference TRBV19 and TRBJ1-1, the full variable domain reads DGGITQSPKYLFRKEGQNVTLSCEQNLNHDAMYWYRQDPGQGLRLIYYSQIVNDFQKGDIAEGYSVSREKKESFPLTVTSAQKNPTAFYLCASSIGTRTPEAFFGQGTRLTVV.

This clone has a single count. The chain has TRBV10-1 and TRBJ2-7; TRBD2 matches at 10 bases. The CDR3 sequence is 22 residues long. Germline assignment: CDR1 WNHNN and CDR2 SYGVQD (reference sequence). V trimming: 2 bases; J trimming: 2 bases; junction bases outside the gene matches: 24. The CDR3 region has the DNA TGCGCCAGCAGTGAGAGCGGGGGCGGGCTAGCGGGAGAGCAAGTGGCGGCCTACGAGCAGTACTTC. As protein: CASSESGGGLAGEQVAAYEQYF.

This chain joins TRBV30 and TRBJ2-7; 7 bases are shared with TRBD1. Germline values: CDR1 GTSNPN, CDR2 SVGIG (reference sequence). The J segment lost 4 bases and the V segment lost 1 base, leaving 10 bases of the junction unmatched. The CDR3 covers 15 residues. CDR3: CAWSASRARGYEQYF. CDR3 nucleotides: TGTGCCTGGAGTGCCAGTCGGGCCAGGGGGTACGAGCAGTACTTC.

The V gene is TRBV4-1, the J gene TRBJ1-1; D is perhaps TRBD1 (5 bases). The V end was cut by 4 bases, the J end by 1 base, with 16 bases between. Germline-derived CDR1 and CDR2 are MGHRA and YSYEKL. CDR3 length: 16 amino acids. For the CDR3, the DNA is TGCGCCAGCAGCCTCCTTTCGGGACGACGGAACACTGAAGCTTTCTTT. It encodes CASSLLSGRRNTEAFF.

Turning to this clone: At one boundary the junction diverges from the germline segment, which might be a read error. The chain is built from TRBV7-9 and TRBJ2-2; 10 nucleotides agree with TRBD2. In germline, CDR1 is SEHNR, CDR2 FQNEAQ (reference sequence). The length of the CDR3 is 14 residues. The CDR3 spells CASSVAGGTGELFF. CDR3 DNA sequence: TGTGCCAGCAGCGTAGCGGGAGGTACCGGGGAGCTGTTTTTT.

The chain joins TRBV9 to TRBJ2-5; perhaps TRBD2 as D (5 bases). The germline V and J ends were trimmed by 3 bases and 5 bases, with 11 bases remaining between them. The CDR3 extends over 13 amino acids. Germline V gives CDR1 SGDLS, CDR2 YYNGEE. The CDR3 nucleotides are TGTGCCAGCAGCGCTAGCAGTGAGGAGACCCAGTACTTC. This translates into CASSASSEETQYF.

The rearrangement joins TRBV27 to TRBJ1-2; 7 bases align to TRBD1. Unmatched junction bases numbered 9, after V lost 6 bases and J lost 8 bases. This CDR3 has 13 residues. The germline V gene has CDR1 MNHEY and CDR2 SMNVEV (reference sequence). The CDR3: CASRFTGADGYTF. The CDR3 DNA follows: TGTGCCAGCAGATTTACAGGGGCGGACGGCTACACCTTC.

V is TRBV7-9 and J is TRBJ1-1; D gene unclear. V gave up 4 bases and J gave up 0 bases, with 6 bases separating them. Germline V gives CDR1 SEHNR, CDR2 FQNEAQ (reference sequence). The CDR3 contains 13 residues. CDR3 protein: CASSSGLNTEAFF. The DNA for the CDR3 is TGTGCCAGCAGCTCCGGGCTGAACACTGAAGCTTTCTTT.

The chain employs TRBV9 and TRBJ2-1, with TRBD2 matching 8 bases. Per the germline V gene, CDR1 is SGDLS and CDR2 is YYNGEE. The CDR3 is 16 residues long. Germline trimming cut 3 bases from V and 3 bases from J; bases unmatched to any gene: 8. CDR3 protein: CASSALGGTSYNEQFF. The CDR3 nucleotides are TGTGCCAGCAGCGCCCTAGGGGGGACTAGCTACAATGAGCAGTTCTTC.

The rearrangement links TRBV28 to TRBJ1-4; no definite D call. Germline-derived CDR1 and CDR2 are MDHEN and SYDVKM. This CDR3 spans 16 amino acids. Trimming removed 2 bases from V and 5 bases from J, with 15 bases in between. The CDR3 DNA follows: TGTGCCAGCAGTTTACTCACGAACAGACCCAATGAAAAACTGTTTTTT. Translating gives CASSLLTNRPNEKLFF.

Here the CDR3 reads CASSSSWTGLNGYTF. CDR3 coding DNA: TGTGCCAGCAGTTCCTCCTGGACGGGTCTAAACGGCTACACCTTC. The J gene is TRBJ1-2, the V gene TRBV27; D is uncertain. The length of the CDR3 is 15 residues. Germline V gene lookup returns CDR1 MNHEY and CDR2 SMNVEV (reference sequence). The ends were cut back, 4 bases at V and 8 bases at J, with 20 bases in the middle.

This rearrangement joins TRBV4-1 to TRBJ2-2; D uncertain. This CDR3 is 15 amino acids long. V was cut by 0 bases and J by 5 bases, with 10 bases left in between. Germline V gene data show CDR1 as MGHRA and CDR2 as YSYEKL. The CDR3 sequence: CASSQEGYRTGELFF. The CDR3 nucleotides read TGCGCCAGCAGCCAAGAGGGCTATCGAACCGGGGAGCTGTTTTTT.

The chain carries TRBV5-6 and TRBJ2-1; possibly TRBD2 for D (6 bases). The ends were cut back, 0 bases at V and 4 bases at J, with 14 bases in the middle. This CDR3 has 16 amino acids. CDR1 is SGHDT and CDR2 is YYEEEE in the germline V gene. CDR3 sequence reads: CASSLADGGEYNEQFF. CDR3 bases: TGTGCCAGCAGCTTGGCGGACGGCGGGGAATACAATGAGCAGTTCTTC.

This rearrangement joins TRBV6-1 to TRBJ2-1; TRBD1 matches 8 bases. Germline CDR1 reads MNHNS; CDR2 reads SASEGT. CDR3 length: 17 residues. V was clipped by 2 bases and J by 7 bases; unmatched bases: 13. The CDR3 nucleotides are TGTGCCAGCAGTGAAACTGAACAGGGGGGTGGGATTAATGAGCAGTTCTTC. This codes for CASSETEQGGGINEQFF.

This sequence joins TRBV6-5 and TRBJ1-5; D is perhaps TRBD1 (5 bases). Trimming stripped 2 bases from V and 4 bases from J, with 9 bases between. Germline lookup yields CDR1 MNHEY and CDR2 SVGAGI. The CDR3 length is 14 residues. CDR3 amino acids: CASSYVAGNQPQHF. CDR3 nucleotides: TGTGCCAGCAGTTACGTGGCAGGGAATCAGCCCCAGCATTTT.

About this clone: The sample contains more than one DNA sequence encoding this CDR3. The chain combines TRBV7-2 with TRBJ2-7, with unresolved D. Trimming took 0 bases from V and 0 from J, leaving 3 bases between them. The CDR3 consists of 13 residues. Germline-derived CDR1 and CDR2 are SGHTA and FQGNSA. CDR3 DNA: TGTGCCAGCAGCTTAGCCGGCTCCTACGAGCAGTACTTC. It encodes CASSLAGSYEQYF.

The V gene is TRBV7-2, the J gene TRBJ2-7, with D possibly matching TRBD2 (5 bases). The V end was cut by 2 bases, the J end by 4 bases, with 9 bases between. The CDR3 runs 13 residues. Germline loops: CDR1 SGHTA, CDR2 FQGNSA. The CDR3 DNA follows: TGTGCCAGCAGCTTATGGCCGGGGTACGAGCAGTACTTC. Residues: CASSLWPGYEQYF.

CDR3 amino acids: CASSLGTTHNEQFF. CDR3 nucleotide sequence: TGTGCCAGCAGCTTAGGAACTACCCACAATGAGCAGTTCTTC. V gene TRBV7-9 combines with J gene TRBJ2-1; unclear D gene. CDR1 and CDR2 (germline): SEHNR, FQNEAQ (reference sequence). Trimming removed 1 base from V and 5 bases from J, with 9 bases in between. This CDR3 is built from 14 residues.

The chain employs TRBV11-2 and TRBJ1-4; no clear D gene. The germline V and J ends were trimmed by 3 bases and 8 bases, with 16 bases remaining between them. From germline, CDR1 is SGHAT and CDR2 FQNNGV. The CDR3 sequence is 15 residues long. The CDR3 spells CASSLPSSREEKLFF. The CDR3 DNA follows: TGTGCCAGCAGCTTGCCCTCATCACGGGAGGAAAAACTGTTTTTT.

The genes are TRBV6-6 and TRBJ2-7; no definite D call. Deletions cut 0 bases from V and 2 bases from J, with 5 bases between. The CDR3 spans 13 residues. CDR1 MNHNY and CDR2 SVGAGI come from the germline V gene (reference sequence). CDR3 bases: TGTGCCAGCAGTTACTCGCGACCCTACGAGCAGTACTTC. Amino acid sequence: CASSYSRPYEQYF.

V usage is TRBV7-2 and J usage is TRBJ2-1, with 7 bases aligning to TRBD2. The CDR3 is 16 amino acids. The junction had 9 bases not matched to a gene; V was cut back by 3 bases and J by 4 bases. Germline V gives CDR1 SGHTA, CDR2 FQGNSA. The CDR3 protein is CASSLELRGLYNEQFF. Here the CDR3 DNA reads TGTGCCAGCAGCTTGGAATTACGGGGACTATACAATGAGCAGTTCTTC.

V is TRBV9 and J is TRBJ2-1; D is possibly TRBD1 or TRBD2 (6 bases each). Looked up from germline, CDR1 is SGDLS and CDR2 is YYNGEE. V was cut by 3 bases and J by 6 bases, with 19 bases left in between. This CDR3 comprises 16 residues. CDR3 protein: CASSAREGGSFNEQFF. The CDR3 nucleotides are TGTGCCAGCAGCGCGCGCGAGGGGGGTAGTTTCAATGAGCAGTTCTTC.

CDR3 sequence: CASSSNRANTEAFF. CDR3 DNA sequence: TGTGCCAGCAGTTCAAACAGGGCGAACACTGAAGCTTTCTTT. J is TRBJ1-1 and V is TRBV28; D may be TRBD1 (6 bases). This CDR3 is built from 14 residues. Trimming took off 4 bases at V and 1 base at J, with 10 bases between the two ends. CDR1 and CDR2 from the germline V gene are MDHEN and SYDVKM. Together with reference TRBV28 and TRBJ1-1, the CDR3 gives the full variable domain: DVKVTQSSRYLVKRTGEKVFLECVQDMDHENMFWYRQDPGLGLRLIYFSYDVKMKEKGDIPEGYSVSREKKERFSLILESASTNQTSMYLCASSSNRANTEAFFGQGTRLTVV.